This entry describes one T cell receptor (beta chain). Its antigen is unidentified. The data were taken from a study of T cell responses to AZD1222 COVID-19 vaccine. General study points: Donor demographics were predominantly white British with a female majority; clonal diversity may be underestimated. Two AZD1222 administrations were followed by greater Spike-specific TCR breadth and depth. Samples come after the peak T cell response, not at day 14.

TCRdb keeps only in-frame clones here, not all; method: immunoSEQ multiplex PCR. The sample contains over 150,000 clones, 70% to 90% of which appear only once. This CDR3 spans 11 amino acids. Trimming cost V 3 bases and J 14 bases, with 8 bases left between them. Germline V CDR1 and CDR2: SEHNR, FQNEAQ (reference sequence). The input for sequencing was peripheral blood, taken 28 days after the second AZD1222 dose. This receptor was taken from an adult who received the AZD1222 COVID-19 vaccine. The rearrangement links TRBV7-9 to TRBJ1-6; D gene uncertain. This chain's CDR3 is CASSFGSSLHF. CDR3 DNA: TGTGCCAGCAGCTTCGGAAGTTCCCTCCACTTT.